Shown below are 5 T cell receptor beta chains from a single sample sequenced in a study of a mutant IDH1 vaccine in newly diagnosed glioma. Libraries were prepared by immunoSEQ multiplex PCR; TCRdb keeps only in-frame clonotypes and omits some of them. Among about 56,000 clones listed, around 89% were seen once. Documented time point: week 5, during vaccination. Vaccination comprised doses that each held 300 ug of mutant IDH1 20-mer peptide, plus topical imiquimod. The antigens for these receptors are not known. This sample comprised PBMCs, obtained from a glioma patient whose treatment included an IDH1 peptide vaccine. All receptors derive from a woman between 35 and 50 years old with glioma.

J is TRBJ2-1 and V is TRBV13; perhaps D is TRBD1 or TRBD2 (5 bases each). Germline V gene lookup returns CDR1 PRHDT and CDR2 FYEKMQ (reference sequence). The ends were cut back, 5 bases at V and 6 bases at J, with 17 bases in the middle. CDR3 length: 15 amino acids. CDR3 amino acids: CASSRKTGTGNEQFF. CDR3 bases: TGTGCCAGCAGCCGAAAGACCGGGACCGGCAATGAGCAGTTCTTC. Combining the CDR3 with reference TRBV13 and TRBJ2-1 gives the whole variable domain AAGVIQSPRHLIKEKRETATLKCYPIPRHDTVYWYQQGPGQDPQFLISFYEKMQSDKGSIPDRFSAQQFSDYHSELNMSSLELGDSALYFCASSRKTGTGNEQFFGPGTRLTVL.

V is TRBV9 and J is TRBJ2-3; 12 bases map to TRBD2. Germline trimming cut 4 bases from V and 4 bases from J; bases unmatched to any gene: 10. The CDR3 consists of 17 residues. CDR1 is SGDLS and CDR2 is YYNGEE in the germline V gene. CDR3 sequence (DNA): TGTGCCAGCAGCCCCCGGGCTAGCGGGGGGGCCGCAGATACGCAGTATTTT. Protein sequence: CASSPRASGGAADTQYF.

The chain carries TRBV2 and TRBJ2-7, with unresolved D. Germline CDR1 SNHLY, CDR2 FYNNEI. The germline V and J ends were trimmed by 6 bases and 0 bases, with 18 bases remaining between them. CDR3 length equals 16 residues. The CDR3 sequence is CASSATSRFLSYEQYF. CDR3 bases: TGTGCCAGCAGCGCTACTTCTAGGTTTCTCTCCTACGAGCAGTACTTC.

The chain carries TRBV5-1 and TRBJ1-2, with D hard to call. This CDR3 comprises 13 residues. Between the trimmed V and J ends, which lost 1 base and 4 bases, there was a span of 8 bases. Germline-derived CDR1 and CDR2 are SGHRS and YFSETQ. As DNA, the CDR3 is TGCGCCAGCAGCTTGAGCGGGTCCTATGGCTACACCTTC. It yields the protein CASSLSGSYGYTF.

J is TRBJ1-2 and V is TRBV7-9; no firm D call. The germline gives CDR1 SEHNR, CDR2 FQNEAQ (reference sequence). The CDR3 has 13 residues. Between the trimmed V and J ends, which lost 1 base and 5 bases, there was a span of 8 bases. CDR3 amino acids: CASSLDGGYGYTF. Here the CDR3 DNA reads TGTGCCAGCAGCTTAGACGGTGGATATGGCTACACCTTC.